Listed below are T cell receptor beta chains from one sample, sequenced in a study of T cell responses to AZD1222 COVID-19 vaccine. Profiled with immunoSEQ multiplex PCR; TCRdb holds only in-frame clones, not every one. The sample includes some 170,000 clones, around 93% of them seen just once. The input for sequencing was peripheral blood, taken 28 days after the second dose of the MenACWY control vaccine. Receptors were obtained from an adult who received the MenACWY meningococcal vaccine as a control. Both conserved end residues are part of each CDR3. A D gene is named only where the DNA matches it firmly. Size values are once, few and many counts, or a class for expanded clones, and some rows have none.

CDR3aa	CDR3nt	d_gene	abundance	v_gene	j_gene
CAISDGGTSNQPQHF	TGTGCCATCAGTGATGGGGGAACAAGCAATCAGCCCCAGCATTTT	-	-	TRBV10-3	TRBJ1-5
CASSPARGAYYGYTF	TGTGCCAGCAGCCCCGCACGGGGGGCGTACTATGGCTACACCTTC	-	-	TRBV7-8	TRBJ1-2
CASRGSSGANVLTF	TGTGCCAGCAGGGGGAGCTCTGGGGCCAACGTCCTGACTTTC	-	-	TRBV4-2	TRBJ2-6
CASSLDFQLEKLFF	TGTGCCAGCAGCTTAGATTTTCAACTTGAAAAACTGTTTTTT	-	-	TRBV7-9	TRBJ1-4
CASSQVSMNTEAFF	TGTGCCAGCAGCCAAGTATCGATGAACACTGAAGCTTTCTTT	-	-	TRBV4-2	TRBJ1-1
CASSERGQIYEQYF	TGTGCCAGCAGTGAACGGGGACAGATCTACGAGCAGTACTTC	TRBD1	-	TRBV11-2	TRBJ2-7
CASSPPAISDREQYF	TGTGCCAGCAGCCCCCCCGCGATTTCCGACCGTGAGCAGTACTTC	-	-	TRBV7-9	TRBJ2-7
CASSLAGRGGGGYTF	TGTGCCAGCAGCTTGGCGGGTCGTGGGGGAGGAGGCTACACCTTC	-	-	TRBV5-6	TRBJ1-2
CASSSPGSYEQYF	TGTGCCAGCAGCTCTCCGGGAAGCTACGAGCAGTACTTC	-	-	TRBV5-5	TRBJ2-7
CASRMTGSGNTIYF	TGTGCCAGCAGAATGACAGGGTCTGGAAACACCATATATTTT	TRBD1	-	TRBV28	TRBJ1-3
CASSAAAGGTQETQYF	TGTGCCAGCAGCGCAGCAGCGGGGGGGACCCAAGAGACCCAGTACTTC	TRBD2	-	TRBV5-4	TRBJ2-5
CAWSTGGGGNTIYF	TGTGCCTGGAGTACAGGGGGAGGAGGAAACACCATATATTTT	TRBD1	-	TRBV30	TRBJ1-3
CASSLVTRGFTEAFF	TGTGCCAGCAGCTTGGTCACCAGGGGCTTCACTGAAGCTTTCTTT	-	-	TRBV5-5	TRBJ1-1
CASSYSDGDTEAFF	TGTGCCAGCAGTTACTCCGACGGTGACACTGAAGCTTTCTTT	-	-	TRBV6-5	TRBJ1-1
CASSPRALSSGANVLTF	TGTGCCAGCAGTCCCAGGGCCCTAAGCTCTGGGGCCAACGTCCTGACTTTC	-	-	TRBV2	TRBJ2-6
CASSLGRSVVYSNQPQHF	TGTGCCAGCAGCTTAGGGCGGTCGGTGGTGTATAGCAATCAGCCCCAGCATTTT	-	-	TRBV7-2	TRBJ1-5
CASSFAYGYTF	TGTGCCAGCAGTTTCGCCTATGGCTACACCTTC	-	-	TRBV28	TRBJ1-2
CASSRTNRGHTEAFF	TGTGCCAGCAGCCGTACCAACAGGGGGCACACTGAAGCTTTCTTT	TRBD1	-	TRBV6-5	TRBJ1-1
CASSLGQRGYTF	TGTGCCAGCAGTTTGGGACAAAGGGGCTACACCTTC	-	-	TRBV12-3/TRBV12-4	TRBJ1-2
CASSSTGDQPQHF	TGTGCCAGCAGTTCAACGGGGGATCAGCCCCAGCATTTT	-	few	TRBV3-1/TRBV3-2	TRBJ1-5
CASSNRGTGGTEAFF	TGTGCCAGCAGCAACCGGGGGACAGGGGGCACTGAAGCTTTCTTT	TRBD1	-	TRBV3-1/TRBV3-2	TRBJ1-1
CASSQLSRRRGSPLHF	TGTGCCAGCAGCCAACTTAGTCGAAGACGGGGTTCACCCCTCCACTTT	-	-	TRBV3-1/TRBV3-2	TRBJ1-6
CASSSGPRYNEQFF	TGTGCCAGCAGCTCCGGACCTCGGTACAATGAGCAGTTCTTC	-	-	TRBV13	TRBJ2-1
CASSLGQGAREQYF	TGTGCCAGCTCCCTGGGACAGGGGGCAAGGGAGCAGTACTTC	TRBD1	-	TRBV18	TRBJ2-7
CASISRDRALTTEAFF	TGTGCCAGCATTTCGAGGGACAGGGCTTTAACCACTGAAGCTTTCTTT	TRBD1	-	TRBV28	TRBJ1-1
CASGYLQGTYGYTF	TGTGCCAGCGGTTATCTTCAGGGGACCTATGGCTACACCTTC	-	-	TRBV3-1/TRBV3-2	TRBJ1-2
CASSSIRGLGYEQYF	TGTGCCAGCAGCTCAATAAGGGGACTAGGCTACGAGCAGTACTTC	TRBD2	-	TRBV5-5	TRBJ2-7
CASSPIGSSYEQYF	TGTGCCAGCTCACCAATCGGGAGCTCCTACGAGCAGTACTTC	-	-	TRBV18	TRBJ2-7
CASSATRHAGNIQYF	TGTGCCAGCAGCGCCACCCGTCACGCTGGAAACATTCAGTACTTC	-	-	TRBV7-9	TRBJ2-4
CASSSPGQGKKLFF	TGTGCCAGCAGCTCACCGGGACAGGGGAAAAAACTGTTTTTT	TRBD1	few	TRBV7-2	TRBJ1-4
CASTMIGTEAFF	TGTGCCAGCACCATGATCGGGACTGAAGCTTTCTTT	-	-	TRBV12-3/TRBV12-4	TRBJ1-1
CASSRGTNTEAFF	TGTGCCAGCAGCAGGGGCACGAACACTGAAGCTTTCTTT	-	once	TRBV12-3/TRBV12-4	TRBJ1-1
CASSQGRQGNQPQHF	TGTGCCAGCAGCCAAGGGAGGCAGGGCAATCAGCCCCAGCATTTT	-	-	TRBV3-1/TRBV3-2	TRBJ1-5
CASSSQDDRTDTQYF	TGTGCCAGCAGCTCGCAGGACGATCGCACAGATACGCAGTATTTT	-	-	TRBV5-5	TRBJ2-3
CASSFRASGFNNEQFF	TGTGCCAGCAGCTTTCGCGCTAGCGGGTTCAACAATGAGCAGTTCTTC	TRBD2	-	TRBV11-2	TRBJ2-1
CASSLEGSNEQFF	TGTGCCAGCAGTTTGGAAGGGTCCAATGAGCAGTTCTTC	-	-	TRBV28	TRBJ2-1
CASSLAISTLSYNEQFF	TGTGCCAGCAGCTTAGCAATTTCGACACTCTCCTACAATGAGCAGTTCTTC	-	-	TRBV7-6	TRBJ2-1